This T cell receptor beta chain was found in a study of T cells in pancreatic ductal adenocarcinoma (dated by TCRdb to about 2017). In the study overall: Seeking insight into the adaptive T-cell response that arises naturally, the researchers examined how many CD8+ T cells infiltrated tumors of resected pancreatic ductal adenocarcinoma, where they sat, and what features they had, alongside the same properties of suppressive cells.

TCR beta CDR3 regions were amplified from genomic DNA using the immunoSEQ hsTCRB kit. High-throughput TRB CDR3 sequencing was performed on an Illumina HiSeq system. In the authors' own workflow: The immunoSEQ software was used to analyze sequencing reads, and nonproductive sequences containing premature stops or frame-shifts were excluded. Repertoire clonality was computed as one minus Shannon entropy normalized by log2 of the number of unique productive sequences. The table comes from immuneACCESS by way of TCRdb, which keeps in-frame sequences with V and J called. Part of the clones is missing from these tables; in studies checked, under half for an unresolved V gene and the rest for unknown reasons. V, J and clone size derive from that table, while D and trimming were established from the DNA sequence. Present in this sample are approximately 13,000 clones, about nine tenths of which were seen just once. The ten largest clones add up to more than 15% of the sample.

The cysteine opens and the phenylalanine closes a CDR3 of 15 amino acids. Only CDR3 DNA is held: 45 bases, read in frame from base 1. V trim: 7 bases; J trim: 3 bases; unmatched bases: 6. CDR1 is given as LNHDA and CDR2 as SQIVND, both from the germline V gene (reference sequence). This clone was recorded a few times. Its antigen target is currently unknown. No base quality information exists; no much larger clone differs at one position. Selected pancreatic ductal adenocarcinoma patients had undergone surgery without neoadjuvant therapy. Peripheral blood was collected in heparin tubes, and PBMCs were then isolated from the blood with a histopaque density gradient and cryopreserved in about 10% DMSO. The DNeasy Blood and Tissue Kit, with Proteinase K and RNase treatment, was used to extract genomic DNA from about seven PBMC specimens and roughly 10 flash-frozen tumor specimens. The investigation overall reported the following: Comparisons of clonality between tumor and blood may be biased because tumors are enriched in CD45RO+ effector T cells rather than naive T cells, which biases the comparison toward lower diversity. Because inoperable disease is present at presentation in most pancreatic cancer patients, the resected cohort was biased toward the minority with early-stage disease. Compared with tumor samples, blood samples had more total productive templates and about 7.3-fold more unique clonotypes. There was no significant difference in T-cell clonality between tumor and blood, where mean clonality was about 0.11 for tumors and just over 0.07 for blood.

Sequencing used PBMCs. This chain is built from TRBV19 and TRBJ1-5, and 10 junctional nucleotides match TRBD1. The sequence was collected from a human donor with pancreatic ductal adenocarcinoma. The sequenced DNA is TGTGCCAGTACCCGACAGGGGGCGGTCAATCAGCCCCAGCATTTT. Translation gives CASTRQGAVNQPQHF. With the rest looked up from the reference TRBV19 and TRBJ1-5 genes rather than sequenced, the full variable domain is DGGITQSPKYLFRKEGQNVTLSCEQNLNHDAMYWYRQDPGQGLRLIYYSQIVNDFQKGDIAEGYSVSREKKESFPLTVTSAQKNPTAFYLCASTRQGAVNQPQHFGDGTRLSIL.